This T cell receptor beta chain was identified in a study of human T cells and chemical hapten exposure. Study-wide background: Minor volume differences among pooled libraries chiefly drove per-sample TCR yield variation.

Study findings and constraints: TCRs at high frequency, those above 1 in 1000, did not change with DPC sensitization.

As for time point: healthy volunteer bleed at 2 weeks. Total RNA extraction was carried out from unfractionated whole blood. This clonotype is classed as medium-sized (0.01 to 0.1%). What it binds is unknown. Single cDNA molecules in the library carried unique molecular identifiers attached during preparation. Per the original methods: Counting gave a median of roughly 100,000 TCRs per sample, with values ranging from about 23,224 to 700,000. TCRdb reanalysed the RACE reads using MiXCR and keeps one entry per CDR3 protein. TCRdb, rather than the study authors, made the V and J calls. The repertoire holds about 46,000 distinct CDR3 sequences, 4.3% seen once, with about 1.6% in the top ten. Sequencing input: whole blood. The TCR comes from a female donor in good health. Some clones in this sample may be carry-over from other donors' samples.

CDR3: CSASVRTGKMSNQPQHF. The CDR3 bases are TGCAGTGCTAGCGTGAGGACAGGGAAGATGAGCAATCAGCCCCAGCATTTT. The chain carries TRBV20-1 and TRBJ1-5; 8 positions agree with TRBD1. V gave up 3 bases and J gave up 1 base; unmatched junction bases: 11. The CDR3 runs to 17 residues. Germline CDR1 and CDR2: DFQATT and SNEGSKA (reference sequence).